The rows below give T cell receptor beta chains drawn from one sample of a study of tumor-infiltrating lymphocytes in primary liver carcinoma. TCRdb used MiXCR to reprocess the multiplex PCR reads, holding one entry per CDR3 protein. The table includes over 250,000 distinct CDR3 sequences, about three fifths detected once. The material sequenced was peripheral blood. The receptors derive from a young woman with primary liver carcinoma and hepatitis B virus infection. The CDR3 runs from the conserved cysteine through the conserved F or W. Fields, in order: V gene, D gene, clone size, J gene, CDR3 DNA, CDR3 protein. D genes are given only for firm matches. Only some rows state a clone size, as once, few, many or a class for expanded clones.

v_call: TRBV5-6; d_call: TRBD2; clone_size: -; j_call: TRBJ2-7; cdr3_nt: TGTGCCAGCAGCTCGGTAGCGGGATTTCAGGACGAGCAGTACTTC; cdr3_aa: CASSSVAGFQDEQYF
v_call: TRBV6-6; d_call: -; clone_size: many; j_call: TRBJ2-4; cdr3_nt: TGTGCCAGCAGTTACTCACCGGGGCTAGAGGCCAAAAACATTCAGTACTTC; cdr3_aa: CASSYSPGLEAKNIQYF
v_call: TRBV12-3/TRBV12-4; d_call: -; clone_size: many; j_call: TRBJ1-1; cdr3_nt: TGTGCCAGCATCCAACACATGAACACTGAAGCTTTCTTT; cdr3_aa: CASIQHMNTEAFF
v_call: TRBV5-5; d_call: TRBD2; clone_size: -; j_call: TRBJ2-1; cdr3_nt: TGTGCCAGCAGCTTCAGACTAGCGGGAGAGAGATACAATGAGCAGATCTTC; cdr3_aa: CASSFRLAGERYNEQIF
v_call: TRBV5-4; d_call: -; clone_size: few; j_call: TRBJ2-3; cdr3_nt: TGTGCCAGCAGCTTGGTTCAGGGTAAAGATACGCAGTATTTT; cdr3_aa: CASSLVQGKDTQYF
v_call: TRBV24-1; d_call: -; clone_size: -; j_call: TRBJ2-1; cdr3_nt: TGTGCCACCAGTGATAATATCGAGGGTCTTGAGCAGTTCTTC; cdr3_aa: CATSDNIEGLEQFF
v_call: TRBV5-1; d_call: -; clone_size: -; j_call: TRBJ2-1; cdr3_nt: TGCGCCAGCAGGAGGGAGGGGGCCTTCAATGAGCAGTTCTTC; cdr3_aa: CASRREGAFNEQFF
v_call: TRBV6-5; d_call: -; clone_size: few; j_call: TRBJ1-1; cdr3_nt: TGTGCCAGCAGCTTTAAGGGCGTCACTGAAGCTTTCTTT; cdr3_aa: CASSFKGVTEAFF
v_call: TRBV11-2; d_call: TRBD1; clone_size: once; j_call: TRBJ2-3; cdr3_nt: TGTGCCAGCAGCTTTGGGGACAGGAGTGGGGATACACAGTATTTT; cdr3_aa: CASSFGDRSGDTQYF
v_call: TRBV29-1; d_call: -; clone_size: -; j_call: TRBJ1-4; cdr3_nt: TGCAGCGCTTCAGGGGCCCAGGGTGGTGAAAAACTGTTTTTT; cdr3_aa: CSASGAQGGEKLFF
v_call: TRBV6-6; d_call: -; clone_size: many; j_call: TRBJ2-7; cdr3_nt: TGTGCCAGCGGACAGATATCCTACGAGCAGTACTTC; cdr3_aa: CASGQISYEQYF
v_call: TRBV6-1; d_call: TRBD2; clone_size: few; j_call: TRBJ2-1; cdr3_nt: TGTGCCAGCAGTGAAAGGGGCGGGAGTTTCTCCTACAATGAGCAGTTCTTC; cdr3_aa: CASSERGGSFSYNEQFF
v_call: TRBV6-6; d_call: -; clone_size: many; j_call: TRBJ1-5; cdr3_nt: TGTGCCAGCAGTTACACAGGGTTAGGCAATCAGCCCCAGCATTTT; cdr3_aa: CASSYTGLGNQPQHF
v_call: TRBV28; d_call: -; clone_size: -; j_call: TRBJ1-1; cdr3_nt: TGTGCCAGCAGCCTGCGGGCGGTGACCACTGAAGCTTTCTTT; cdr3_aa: CASSLRAVTTEAFF